The present TCR beta chain was sequenced within a study of blood T cell repertoires in COVID-19. The CDR3 runs 18 residues. CDR1 LNHDA and CDR2 SQIVND come from the germline V gene (reference sequence). V lost 5 bases to trimming and J lost 2 bases, with 22 bases between them. The table came from immunoSEQ multiplex PCR; TCRdb's copy has only in-frame clones and leaves some out. The data hold approximately 140,000 clones, with 87% observed a single time. Sequenced: PBMCs or T cells enriched from blood (not recorded which). The J gene is TRBJ1-5, the V gene TRBV19, with D possibly matching TRBD1 (6 bases). The sequence came from a middle-aged woman who had been exposed to COVID-19. CDR3: CASSHPGGGGGGNQPQHF. Written as DNA, the CDR3 is TGTGCCAGTAGTCACCCTGGGGGGGGCGGAGGTGGCAATCAGCCCCAGCATTTT.